This T cell receptor beta chain was documented in a study of T cells in Graves' hyperthyroidism and ophthalmopathy. Germline V CDR1 and CDR2: MNHGY, SVAAGI. This CDR3 spans 14 amino acids. The germline V and J ends were trimmed by 5 bases and 7 bases, with 12 bases remaining between them. Study findings and constraints: Separating ophthalmopathy from stable hyperthyroidism was achieved by a 13 V-J model. Before onset, by a median of approximately 6.8 months, the model predicted ophthalmopathy. Most thyroid clonotypes expanded above 0.001 appeared in blood too.

Comments on this clonotype: Antigen specificity is unknown.

Diagnosing involved the use of clinical symptoms, serum thyroxine and TRAb, thyroid ultrasound and orbital computed tomography. Researchers amplified the TCR beta CDR3 regions from RNA transcripts. The primer set for the first-round RT-PCR of the TCR CDR3 was HTBI. One entry per CDR3 protein, called by TCRdb with MiXCR from the multiplex PCR reads. The sample carries 490,000 or so distinct CDR3 sequences, 46% recorded once. The sample comprised peripheral blood or thyroid tissue (not recorded which). The chain is built from TRBV6-9 and TRBJ1-6; TRBD1 is a possible D gene (5 bases). The origin of this receptor is an adult woman with Graves' disease, either hyperthyroidism or ophthalmopathy (not recorded which). The CDR3 protein is CASSVGEWNSPLHF. The CDR3 DNA follows: TGTGCCAGCAGTGTGGGGGAATGGAATTCACCCCTCCACTTT.